This is a list of T cell receptor beta chains from one sample in a study of blood T cell repertoires in COVID-19. Repertoires were generated with immunoSEQ multiplex PCR, while TCRdb's copy carries only in-frame clones and drops some. The sample comprises about 80,000 clones, about 72% of which are singletons, and approximately 15% rests with the top ten. The sequenced sample consisted of peripheral blood. The receptor source for this set is a man aged 70 or older with active or convalescent COVID-19. Both conserved end residues are part of each CDR3. A D gene is named only where the DNA matches it firmly. Size is stated for part of the rows, as once, few or many counts, or as a class when the clone is expanded.

D gene,V gene,J gene,clone size,CDR3 protein,CDR3 DNA
TRBD2,TRBV10-3,TRBJ2-1,few,CAIRGSVSGGPNEQFF,TGTGCCATCAGGGGTTCGGTTAGCGGGGGACCCAATGAGCAGTTCTTC
TRBD1,TRBV10-2,TRBJ1-4,.,CASKTGANEKLFF,TGCGCCAGCAAAACAGGGGCTAATGAAAAACTGTTTTTT
.,TRBV11-3,TRBJ2-5,.,CASSSQEEETQYF,TGTGCCAGCAGCTCCCAGGAGGAAGAGACCCAGTACTTC
.,TRBV30,TRBJ2-5,once,CAWSAGETQYF,TGTGCCTGGAGTGCCGGGGAGACCCAGTACTTC
TRBD1,TRBV7-9,TRBJ1-2,few,CASSSPGTGGTSLAYTF,TGTGCCAGCAGCTCCCCCGGGACAGGGGGCACTAGTCTTGCCTACACCTTC
TRBD2,TRBV14,TRBJ2-1,.,CASSQYTSGGQFF,TGTGCCAGCAGCCAATACACTAGCGGGGGGCAGTTCTTC
.,TRBV10-3,TRBJ1-2,.,CATQRGGGYTF,TGTGCCACCCAGAGGGGAGGAGGCTACACCTTC
TRBD1,TRBV19,TRBJ1-6,.,CASSNAQGADSPLHF,TGTGCCAGTAGTAACGCACAGGGGGCTGATTCACCCCTCCACTTT
.,TRBV2,TRBJ2-2,few,CASTSLGQTGELFF,TGTGCCAGCACCTCACTAGGACAGACCGGGGAGCTGTTTTTT
.,TRBV24-1,TRBJ1-1,.,CATSRTVGTEAFF,TGTGCCACCAGTAGGACTGTGGGCACTGAAGCTTTCTTT
.,TRBV6-4,TRBJ2-5,.,CASSDGRAQQTQYF,TGTGCCAGCAGTGACGGCAGGGCGCAACAGACCCAGTACTTC
.,TRBV30,TRBJ2-3,.,CAWSVRAGWADTQYF,TGTGCCTGGAGTGTACGGGCGGGCTGGGCAGATACGCAGTATTTT
.,TRBV12-3/TRBV12-4,TRBJ2-2,.,CASRTDNTGELFF,TGTGCCAGCCGGACAGACAACACCGGGGAGCTGTTTTTT
.,TRBV15,TRBJ1-1,.,CATSRTQGITEAFF,TGTGCCACCAGCAGAACACAGGGCATCACTGAAGCTTTCTTT
TRBD2,TRBV3-1/TRBV3-2,TRBJ2-5,once,CASSQRGGWRETQYF,TGTGCCAGCAGCCAACGGGGGGGTTGGCGAGAGACCCAGTACTTC
.,TRBV29-1,TRBJ1-2,.,CSVAASVYGYTF,TGCAGCGTTGCGGCCAGCGTCTATGGCTACACCTTC
TRBD2,TRBV12-5,TRBJ2-7,.,CASGSPAGGQSYEQYF,TGTGCTAGTGGTTCCCCGGCGGGGGGCCAATCCTACGAGCAGTACTTC
.,TRBV4-2,TRBJ2-3,once,CASSQGLSDTQYF,TGTGCCAGCAGCCAAGGACTGTCAGATACGCAGTATTTT
TRBD2,TRBV5-4,TRBJ2-1,.,CASSYQLGASGGLGNEQFF,TGTGCCAGCAGCTACCAACTGGGGGCTAGCGGGGGCCTCGGTAATGAGCAGTTCTTC
TRBD2,TRBV18,TRBJ2-5,.,CASSPESGGEETQYF,TGTGCCAGCTCACCAGAGAGCGGGGGGGAAGAGACCCAGTACTTC
.,TRBV5-1,TRBJ2-5,few,CASSRSPGMGETQYF,TGCGCCAGCAGCCGCTCGCCGGGGATGGGAGAGACCCAGTACTTC
TRBD2,TRBV3-1/TRBV3-2,TRBJ2-1,.,CASSQASGGAYEQFF,TGTGCCAGCAGCCAAGCCAGCGGGGGGGCCTATGAGCAGTTCTTC
.,TRBV10-2,TRBJ2-3,.,CASREWQENTDTQYF,TGCGCCAGCAGGGAGTGGCAGGAAAACACAGATACGCAGTATTTT
.,TRBV5-6,TRBJ1-2,.,CASSWQGTYGYTF,TGTGCCAGCAGCTGGCAGGGAACTTATGGCTACACCTTC
TRBD1,TRBV28,TRBJ2-2,.,CASKSGTGDTGELFF,TGTGCCAGCAAGTCCGGAACAGGGGACACCGGGGAGCTGTTTTTT
TRBD2,TRBV18,TRBJ2-5,.,CASSPPQRGHEETQYF,TGTGCCAGCTCACCACCACAGCGGGGGCACGAAGAGACCCAGTACTTC
.,TRBV7-9,TRBJ2-1,.,CASSGGGYLAYNEQFF,TGTGCCAGCAGCGGAGGGGGCTATTTAGCTTACAATGAGCAGTTCTTC
TRBD1,TRBV7-2,TRBJ2-7,.,CASSRTAGTGPYEQYF,TGTGCCAGCAGCCGGACCGCGGGGACAGGGCCCTACGAGCAGTACTTC
TRBD2,TRBV5-1,TRBJ2-7,.,CASSSVLAGGPNEQYF,TGCGCCAGCAGCTCGGTACTAGCGGGGGGGCCTAACGAGCAGTACTTC
TRBD1,TRBV6-1,TRBJ1-2,few,CASSEEGDREYYGYTF,TGTGCCAGCAGTGAAGAGGGGGACAGGGAATACTATGGCTACACCTTC
.,TRBV13,TRBJ1-1,once,CASSLQGPRVDTEAFF,TGTGCCAGCAGCTTACAGGGGCCGCGGGTGGACACTGAAGCTTTCTTT
.,TRBV11-1,TRBJ2-1,.,CASSSTPEGGEQFF,TGTGCCAGCAGCTCCACCCCTGAGGGCGGAGAGCAGTTCTTC
.,TRBV9,TRBJ1-6,.,CASSESGGTVGNSPLHF,TGTGCCAGCAGCGAGAGCGGCGGCACGGTCGGCAATTCACCCCTCCACTTT
.,TRBV19,TRBJ2-6,.,CASSTTFSGANVLTF,TGTGCCAGTAGTACGACTTTCTCTGGGGCCAACGTCCTGACTTTC
TRBD1,TRBV24-1,TRBJ2-1,few,CATSEPGQGIWEQFF,TGTGCCACCAGCGAACCGGGACAGGGAATATGGGAGCAGTTCTTC
TRBD1,TRBV28,TRBJ2-6,.,CARGLRGQAGANVLTF,TGTGCCAGGGGCCTGAGGGGGCAAGCTGGGGCCAACGTCCTGACTTTC
TRBD1,TRBV5-1,TRBJ1-5,.,CASSLAGGDSQPQHF,TGCGCCAGCAGCTTGGCCGGGGGGGACAGTCAGCCCCAGCATTTT
.,TRBV3-1/TRBV3-2,TRBJ2-2,.,CASSQTGTGELFF,TGTGCCAGCAGCCAGACTGGCACCGGGGAGCTGTTTTTT
TRBD2,TRBV5-1,TRBJ2-2,.,CASSFSGGAAGELFF,TGCGCCAGCAGCTTTAGCGGGGGGGCCGCCGGGGAGCTGTTTTTT
TRBD2,TRBV7-3,TRBJ2-5,.,CASSKGASSGGVETQYF,TGTGCCAGCAGCAAAGGGGCCTCTAGCGGAGGGGTGGAGACCCAGTACTTC